These 16 T cell receptor beta chains were all obtained from the same sample, sequenced in a study of vaccination effects on CD4 cells after COVID-19. No antigen has been identified for these receptors. The protocol was immunoSEQ multiplex PCR, while the TCRdb copy is restricted to in-frame clones and leaves out a portion. The sample lists 27,000 or so clones, around 70% occurring once. Viral peptide pools were used in the ViraFEST assay to expand antigen-specific CD4+ T cells, and sequencing came afterward. The authors isolated CD4+ T cells after ten to eleven days of culture. Nucleocapsid antibodies stayed negative before and after vaccination, showing no earlier SARS-CoV-2 infection. The material was CD4+ T cells from PBMCs cultured with SARS-CoV-2 spike peptides, obtained before COVID-19 vaccination. These receptors all come from a human donor who received a COVID-19 vaccine.

V gene TRBV11-2 combines with J gene TRBJ2-3; maybe TRBD1 (6 bases). The CDR3 spans 17 residues. Germline CDR1 is SGHAT and CDR2 is FQNNGV. Trimming removed 0 bases at V and 3 bases at J, with 16 bases between. This CDR3 reads CASSLDLSQGWTDTQYF. The CDR3 DNA follows: TGTGCCAGCAGCTTAGATTTGTCGCAGGGGTGGACAGATACGCAGTATTTT.

In this sample, this clone turned up a few times. The V gene is TRBV10-2, the J gene TRBJ1-5, with D possibly being TRBD1 (6 bases). The V end lost 3 bases, the J end lost 6 bases, and 9 bases lay between the germline ends. Germline V CDR1 and CDR2: WSHSY, SAAADI. The length of the CDR3 is 13 residues. The CDR3 loop is CASSDRGTQPQHF. Written as DNA, the CDR3 is TGCGCCAGCAGTGACAGGGGAACTCAGCCCCAGCATTTT.

As DNA, the CDR3 is TGTGCCAGCAGCTCCACCTTAACAGGAGGGGTTGGCTACACCTTC. This sequence encodes CASSSTLTGGVGYTF. The V and J genes are TRBV3-1 (or the pseudogene TRBV3-2) and TRBJ1-2; TRBD1 might be the D (5 bases). Germline loops: CDR1 LGHDT, CDR2 YNNKEL (reference sequence). V shed 5 bases and J shed 7 bases, with 20 bases lying between them. The CDR3 covers 15 residues.

Only a few counts were recorded for this clone. This sequence joins TRBV10-3 and TRBJ1-2; D unresolved. The V gene lost 7 bases and the J gene lost 4 bases, with 13 bases spanning the gap. Germline V gene lookup returns CDR1 ENHRY and CDR2 SYGVKD. CDR3 length: 13 amino acids. Written as DNA, the CDR3 is TGTGCCATCACGGCAGATGCTCGCTATGGCTACACCTTC. Residues: CAITADARYGYTF.

V usage is TRBV18 and J usage is TRBJ2-7, with D hard to call. Deletions cut 0 bases from V and 0 bases from J, with 9 bases between. CDR1 and CDR2 (germline): KGHSH, LQKENI. The CDR3 is 15 residues long. CDR3 in DNA: TGTGCCAGCTCACCACCCCCGGTACGCTCCTACGAGCAGTACTTC. Its protein is CASSPPPVRSYEQYF. Drawing the rest from reference TRBV18 and TRBJ2-7, the complete variable domain is NAGVMQNPRHLVRRRGQEARLRCSPMKGHSHVYWYRQLPEEGLKFMVYLQKENIIDESGMPKERFSAEFPKEGPSILRIQQVVRGDSAAYFCASSPPPVRSYEQYFGPGTRLTVT.

The genes are TRBV24-1 and TRBJ1-5, with a possible D match to TRBD1 (5 bases). Germline CDR1 KGHDR, CDR2 SFDVKD. The CDR3 length is 14 residues. With 3 bases removed from V and 9 bases from J, the gap between germline ends came to 14 bases. The chain's CDR3 is CATSDQGPPAPQHF. The CDR3, as DNA: TGTGCCACCAGTGATCAGGGACCCCCCGCGCCCCAGCATTTT.

The rearrangement joins TRBV7-7 to TRBJ2-3; 13 positions agree with TRBD2. Unmatched junction bases numbered 4, after V lost 4 bases and J lost 6 bases. Germline V CDR1 and CDR2: SSHAT, FNYEAQ (reference sequence). CDR3 size: 15 residues. DNA of the CDR3: TGTGCCAGCAGCTCCACTAGCGGGGGGGTGGATACGCAGTATTTT. Residues: CASSSTSGGVDTQYF.

The CDR3 sequence is CASSSQAYEQYF. CDR3 nucleotide sequence: TGTGCCAGCAGCTCACAGGCCTACGAGCAGTACTTC. The chain carries TRBV7-9 and TRBJ2-7; D perhaps matches TRBD1 (5 bases). Germline CDR1 reads SEHNR; CDR2 reads FQNEAQ (reference sequence). Between the trimmed V and J ends, which lost 4 bases and 2 bases, there was a span of 6 bases. The CDR3 runs to 12 residues.

This clone appeared once. The gene calls are TRBV27 and TRBJ1-2; tentative D call: TRBD1 (6 bases). V was pared by 8 bases and J by 4 bases, with 11 bases between. The length of the CDR3 is 12 residues. CDR1 and CDR2 (germline): MNHEY, SMNVEV (reference sequence). DNA of the CDR3: TGTGCCAGCGGGGGCACAACCTATGGCTACACCTTC. It codes for CASGGTTYGYTF.

This chain links TRBV18 with TRBJ1-1; TRBD1 matches at 8 bases. CDR1 is KGHSH, CDR2 LQKENI, per germline. This CDR3 is built from 16 residues. The V and J ends lost 5 bases and 1 base, in that order; junction bases with no gene match: 9. The CDR3 sequence: CASSKMTGAPNTEAFF. The CDR3 nucleotides read TGTGCCAGCTCAAAAATGACAGGGGCTCCGAACACTGAAGCTTTCTTT.

The chain links TRBV4-1 to TRBJ2-6; D is uncertain. The V gene's germline CDR1 is MGHRA and CDR2 YSYEKL. V was shortened by 4 bases and J by 4 bases, with 14 bases between the two germline ends. CDR3 length equals 16 residues. The CDR3 coding sequence is TGCGCCAGCAGCCTTGCCTCGGATGAAGGGGCCAACGTCCTGACTTTC. Its protein is CASSLASDEGANVLTF.

This chain links TRBV30 with TRBJ2-7, with D perhaps assigned TRBD1 or TRBD2 (5 bases each). V was cut by 0 bases and J by 4 bases, with 13 bases left in between. CDR1 GTSNPN and CDR2 SVGIG come from the germline V gene (reference sequence). The CDR3 is 14 residues long. CDR3 in DNA: TGTGCCTGGAGTGTTGGGGGTGTCGGATACGAGCAGTACTTC. Translation: CAWSVGGVGYEQYF.

The genes are TRBV25-1 and TRBJ1-6; no definite D call. The CDR3 sequence is 15 residues long. The V gene's germline CDR1 is MGHDK and CDR2 SYGVNS. Trimming left V 2 bases short and J 0 bases short, with 5 bases between. The CDR3 DNA is TGTGCCAGCAGTGAACCAGTCTCCTATAATTCACCCCTCCACTTT. This gives the protein CASSEPVSYNSPLHF.

DNA of the CDR3: TGTGCCAGCAGTAACTGGGGGACAGGCGCTAATTCACCCCTCCACTTT. Encoded protein: CASSNWGTGANSPLHF. The chain is built from TRBV25-1 and TRBJ1-6; 8 bases agree with TRBD1. The CDR3 contains 16 residues. V lost 5 bases, J lost 6 bases, and 9 bases stayed unmatched. CDR1 is MGHDK, CDR2 SYGVNS, per germline.

This chain uses TRBV7-2 with TRBJ2-3; the D is unclear. This CDR3 region has 12 residues. The germline CDR1 and CDR2 sequences are SGHTA and FQGNSA. V gave up 3 bases and J gave up 6 bases, with 7 bases separating them. Here the CDR3 reads CASSFRWDTQYF. DNA of the CDR3: TGTGCCAGCAGCTTCCGATGGGATACGCAGTATTTT.

J is TRBJ2-7 and V is TRBV6-5; 9 positions match TRBD2. The CDR3 runs 15 residues. After removal of 8 bases from V and 4 bases from J, the junction contained 12 bases not matched to a gene. CDR1 and CDR2 from the germline V gene are MNHEY and SVGAGI. CDR3 in amino acids: CASVSAAGGPYEQYF. The CDR3 nucleotides read TGTGCCAGCGTTTCCGCGGCGGGAGGGCCTTACGAGCAGTACTTC.